Each of the 27 T cell receptor beta chains below was sequenced from the same sample in a study of T cell repertoires in cytomegalovirus infection. These receptors are not linked to any known antigen. TCRdb reanalysed the reads using MiXCR and keeps one entry per CDR3 protein. Among roughly 170,000 distinct CDR3 sequences listed, roughly 21% were seen once. Sequences were derived from CD8+ T cells from cultured PBMCs, sampled from culture after CMV antigen stimulation. All receptors derive from a human donor in good health (CMV status not recorded). Some clones in this sample may be carry-over from other donors' samples.

This sequence joins TRBV27 and TRBJ1-2; the D gene is possibly TRBD1 (6 bases). The V end was cut by 6 bases, the J end by 2 bases, with 13 bases between. From germline, CDR1 is MNHEY and CDR2 SMNVEV (reference sequence). This CDR3 contains 14 residues. CDR3 DNA: TGTGCCAGCAGGGGCACAGGGATAAACTATGGCTACACCTTC. This translates into CASRGTGINYGYTF.

This clonotype has more than one count but fewer than ten. CDR3 loop: CASSRTGDVPLHF. The CDR3 DNA reads as TGTGCCAGCAGCCGAACCGGGGACGTACCTCTCCACTTT. The chain has TRBV7-3 and TRBJ1-6, with D possibly TRBD1 on 5 matching bases. Trimming cost V 5 bases and J 16 bases, with 18 bases left between them. The germline V gene encodes CDR1 SGHTA and CDR2 FQGTGA. The CDR3 is made up of 13 amino acids. Complete variable domain (other parts from reference TRBV7-3 and TRBJ1-6): GAGVSQTPSNKVTEKGKYVELRCDPISGHTALYWYRQSLGQGPEFLIYFQGTGAADDSGLPNDRFFAVRPEGSVSTLKIQRTERGDSAVYLCASSRTGDVPLHFGNGTRLTVT.

The gene calls are TRBV28 and TRBJ2-7; TRBD1 agrees at 8 bases. The CDR3 runs 15 residues. Germline-derived CDR1 and CDR2 are MDHEN and SYDVKM. V lost 7 bases, J lost 2 bases, and 10 bases stayed unmatched. The CDR3 DNA reads TGTGCCAGCACTCACTCCCAGGGGGCGGCCTACGAGCAGTACTTC. Amino acids: CASTHSQGAAYEQYF.

The rearrangement uses TRBV6-1 and TRBJ1-1, with a weak D call TRBD1 (5 bases). The CDR3 covers 15 residues. Trimming removed 10 bases at V and 3 bases at J, with 21 bases between. Germline values: CDR1 MNHNS, CDR2 SASEGT. The CDR3 here is CAIVDSDYVDTEAFF. The DNA of the CDR3 is TGTGCCATCGTCGACAGCGACTACGTGGACACTGAAGCTTTCTTT.

The chain employs TRBV6-2 or TRBV6-3 and TRBJ1-2; D is ambiguous. Germline values: CDR1 MNHEY, CDR2 SVGEGT. This CDR3 spans 12 amino acids. Between the trimmed V and J ends, which lost 8 bases and 4 bases, there was a span of 11 bases. The chain's CDR3 is CASLTSSYGYTF. The CDR3 region has the DNA TGTGCCAGCCTTACGTCCAGCTATGGCTACACCTTC.

The chain employs TRBV7-2 and TRBJ2-3; 7 bases map to TRBD1. Germline V gives CDR1 SGHTA, CDR2 FQGNSA. With V trimmed by 0 bases and J by 6 bases, 3 bases remained unmatched. CDR3 length: 14 residues. The CDR3 nucleotides are TGTGCCAGCAGCTTAGCGAGGGGGCTCGATACGCAGTATTTT. Its protein is CASSLARGLDTQYF. The full variable domain, completed using reference TRBV7-2 and TRBJ2-3, is GAGVSQSPSNKVTEKGKDVELRCDPISGHTALYWYRQSLGQGLEFLIYFQGNSAPDKSGLPSDRFSAERTGGSVSTLTIQRTQQEDSAVYLCASSLARGLDTQYFGPGTRLTVL.

The J gene is TRBJ1-5, the V gene TRBV7-2; a weak D match, TRBD1 (5 bases). The CDR3 is 14 amino acids. The ends were cut back, 5 bases at V and 3 bases at J, with 11 bases in the middle. The germline V gene has CDR1 SGHTA and CDR2 FQGNSA. The CDR3 region is CASSNRGYNQPQHF. For the CDR3, the DNA is TGTGCCAGCAGCAACCGGGGGTACAATCAGCCCCAGCATTTT.

In this sample, this clonotype turned up a few times. The chain joins TRBV7-9 to TRBJ1-2; D gene uncertain. With 4 bases removed from V and 7 bases from J, the gap between germline ends came to 19 bases. The CDR3 contains 15 residues. Germline CDR1 reads SEHNR; CDR2 reads FQNEAQ (reference sequence). Here the CDR3 DNA reads TGTGCCAGCAGCTCTGGAAACACCCAAATCGGTGGCTACACCTTC. It codes for CASSSGNTQIGGYTF.

Only a few counts were recorded for this clonotype. The genes are TRBV7-6 and TRBJ2-3; perhaps D is TRBD1 or TRBD2 (5 bases each). The ends were cut back, 5 bases at V and 2 bases at J, with 14 bases in the middle. CDR1 is SGHVS, CDR2 FNYEAQ, per germline. The CDR3 spans 15 residues. The CDR3 DNA follows: TGTGCCAGCAGCCCCGGGGCAGGGCACACAGATACGCAGTATTTT. Its translation: CASSPGAGHTDTQYF.

The chain is built from TRBV19 and TRBJ2-1; tentatively, D is TRBD1 (6 bases). This CDR3 comprises 14 residues. With 6 bases removed from V and 4 bases from J, the gap between germline ends came to 13 bases. Per germline, CDR1 LNHDA and CDR2 SQIVND (reference sequence). CDR3 in DNA: TGTGCCAGTAGCCACCTGCAGGGGTACAATGAGCAGTTCTTC. Translated: CASSHLQGYNEQFF.

This clonotype was recorded a few times. The chain has TRBV12-3 or TRBV12-4 and TRBJ1-2; 9 nucleotides line up with TRBD1. CDR3 size: 13 residues. Losses at the gene ends were 8 bases for V and 8 bases for J; bases not matched to a gene: 9. The CDR3 protein is CASGPGTGNGYTF. DNA for the CDR3: TGTGCCAGCGGACCCGGGACAGGGAACGGCTACACCTTC.

V gene TRBV28 combines with J gene TRBJ1-1; 7 bases are shared with TRBD1. The germline CDR1 and CDR2 sequences are MDHEN and SYDVKM. The V segment lost 10 bases and the J segment 4 bases; nucleotides outside the gene matches: 15. CDR3 size: 15 residues. CDR3 DNA: TGTGCCACCTCAACTCAGGGGGGCAGGGGCACTGAAGCTTTCTTT. Amino acids: CATSTQGGRGTEAFF.

This clonotype was recorded a few times. This sequence joins TRBV7-2 and TRBJ1-2; 9 bases are shared with TRBD1. The CDR3 extends over 19 amino acids. CDR1 SGHTA and CDR2 FQGNSA come from the germline V gene. The V gene end was trimmed by 0 bases and the J gene end by 6 bases; junction bases not matched to a gene: 17. CDR3 DNA: TGTGCCAGCAGCTTAGCTTTTCCGGGACAGGGTGAGAAGTTCGATGGCTACACCTTC. The encoded protein is CASSLAFPGQGEKFDGYTF.

This clonotype came up many times. The gene calls are TRBV27 and TRBJ1-5; no reliable D call. The CDR3 spans 15 residues. Trimming took off 2 bases at V and 7 bases at J, with 15 bases between the two ends. CDR1 is MNHEY, CDR2 SMNVEV, per germline (reference sequence). The CDR3 sequence is CASSLVGIFQQPQHF. The CDR3 DNA is TGTGCCAGCAGTTTAGTAGGGATTTTCCAACAGCCCCAGCATTTT.

Only a few counts were recorded for this clonotype. This sequence joins TRBV11-1 and TRBJ1-1, with D unclear. V gave up 2 bases and J gave up 1 base, with 14 bases separating them. Germline CDR1 and CDR2: SGHAT and FQDESV (reference sequence). CDR3 length: 16 amino acids. The CDR3 sequence: CASSLTGLSGNTEAFF. DNA of the CDR3: TGTGCCAGCAGCTTAACTGGTTTGTCTGGGAACACTGAAGCTTTCTTT.

This chain links TRBV18 with TRBJ1-1, with 8 bases matching TRBD1. Per germline, CDR1 KGHSH and CDR2 LQKENI. Trimming cost V 2 bases and J 1 base; bases outside gene matches: 6. The CDR3 runs to 16 residues. CDR3 DNA sequence: TGTGCCAGCTCACCAGTAGAAGGACAGGGGAACACTGAAGCTTTCTTT. Its protein is CASSPVEGQGNTEAFF.

This clonotype came up a few times. The chain links TRBV7-8 to TRBJ2-2; 10 bases are shared with TRBD2. Germline V CDR1 and CDR2: SGHVS, FQNEAQ. V shed 4 bases, J shed 5 bases, and the junction held 4 bases outside the gene matches. CDR3 size: 15 residues. The CDR3 nucleotides are TGTGCCAGCAGCTATAGCGGGGGGCCAACCGGGGAGCTGTTTTTT. It encodes CASSYSGGPTGELFF.

This chain uses TRBV7-9 with TRBJ1-1; 7 positions match TRBD1. V shed 1 base, J shed 0 bases, and the junction held 11 bases outside the gene matches. CDR3 length: 18 amino acids. Germline V gene lookup returns CDR1 SEHNR and CDR2 FQNEAQ (reference sequence). CDR3 in amino acids: CASSLDGTAFQMNTEAFF. The CDR3 coding sequence is TGTGCCAGCAGCTTAGACGGGACAGCCTTTCAAATGAACACTGAAGCTTTCTTT.

There are a few counts of this clonotype. This chain links TRBV4-1 with TRBJ1-4; the D is unclear. CDR1 and CDR2 from the germline V gene are MGHRA and YSYEKL. The CDR3 is 15 residues long. V was shortened by 0 bases and J by 8 bases, with 13 bases between the two germline ends. CDR3 in amino acids: CASSQERSSAEKLFF. The DNA for the CDR3 is TGCGCCAGCAGCCAAGAACGAAGCTCGGCGGAAAAACTGTTTTTT.

The sample holds a few counts of this clonotype. The genes are TRBV27 and TRBJ1-5; D possibly corresponds to TRBD1 (6 bases). Trimming pared 5 bases from V and 2 bases from J, leaving 13 bases between. The CDR3 extends over 15 amino acids. Germline V lookup: CDR1 MNHEY, CDR2 SMNVEV (reference sequence). For the CDR3, the DNA is TGTGCCAGCAGTCTACAGGGCTACGGCAATCAGCCCCAGCATTTT. It specifies CASSLQGYGNQPQHF.

In this sample, this clonotype turned up a few times. This chain links TRBV10-3 with TRBJ1-1, with TRBD1 as a possible D gene (6 bases). The germline V gene encodes CDR1 ENHRY and CDR2 SYGVKD. The CDR3 covers 15 residues. V lost 2 bases, J lost 7 bases, and 17 bases lay in between. The CDR3 DNA reads as TGTGCCATCAGTGAGGGGTCAGGGGAAGGGGGTGAAGCTTTCTTT. Translated, it gives CAISEGSGEGGEAFF.

This clonotype appeared a few times. This chain joins TRBV28 and TRBJ1-5; D uncertain. Germline V gives CDR1 MDHEN, CDR2 SYDVKM. V was trimmed by 7 bases and J by 3 bases, leaving 16 bases between them. The CDR3 has 15 amino acids. The CDR3 coding sequence is TGTGCCAGCAATACTTTCAGAGCCAACAATCAGCCCCAGCATTTT. Residues: CASNTFRANNQPQHF.

J is TRBJ2-7 and V is TRBV20-1; D is unclear. The CDR3 is 15 amino acids. The germline V gene has CDR1 DFQATT and CDR2 SNEGSKA (reference sequence). The V end lost 0 bases, the J end lost 3 bases, and 15 bases lay between the germline ends. CDR3 DNA sequence: TGCAGTGCTAGAGATCTTACGAGGCAGCACTACGAGCAGTACTTC. Protein: CSARDLTRQHYEQYF.

This clonotype was seen at least ten times. This chain uses TRBV6-2 or TRBV6-3 with TRBJ1-6; D is perhaps TRBD1 (5 bases). The germline gives CDR1 MNHEY, CDR2 SVGEGT. V lost 4 bases to trimming and J lost 7 bases, with 17 bases between them. CDR3 length: 16 residues. Here the CDR3 reads CASSSSGTGLNSPLHF. The DNA for the CDR3 is TGTGCCAGCAGTTCCTCGGGGACGGGACTGAATTCACCCCTCCACTTT.

Only a few counts were recorded for this clonotype. This chain links TRBV27 with TRBJ2-5, with 9 bases matching TRBD1. The CDR3 is 13 amino acids. The V gene's germline CDR1 is MNHEY and CDR2 SMNVEV (reference sequence). V lost 8 bases and J lost 5; bases outside the gene matches: 6. The CDR3 DNA reads TGTGCCAGCTGCTCGACAGGGGGGGAGACCCAGTACTTC. This encodes CASCSTGGETQYF.

V gene TRBV7-6 combines with J gene TRBJ1-1; D is possibly TRBD1 (5 bases). This CDR3 region has 15 residues. The V gene lost 5 bases and the J gene lost 3 bases, with 16 bases spanning the gap. Germline lookup yields CDR1 SGHVS and CDR2 FNYEAQ. The CDR3 DNA follows: TGTGCCAGCAGCCCGGGCGGGGCGGGGGACACTGAAGCTTTCTTT. Protein sequence: CASSPGGAGDTEAFF.

DNA of the CDR3: TGTGCCAGCAGTGACCCCGGACTAGCGGGGGGGCCTCCCTACAATGAGCAGTTCTTC. Translating gives CASSDPGLAGGPPYNEQFF. J is TRBJ2-1 and V is TRBV6-1, with 15 bases lining up with TRBD2. Germline loops: CDR1 MNHNS, CDR2 SASEGT. The CDR3 has 19 residues. The junction had 8 bases not matched to a gene; V was cut back by 3 bases and J by 2 bases.